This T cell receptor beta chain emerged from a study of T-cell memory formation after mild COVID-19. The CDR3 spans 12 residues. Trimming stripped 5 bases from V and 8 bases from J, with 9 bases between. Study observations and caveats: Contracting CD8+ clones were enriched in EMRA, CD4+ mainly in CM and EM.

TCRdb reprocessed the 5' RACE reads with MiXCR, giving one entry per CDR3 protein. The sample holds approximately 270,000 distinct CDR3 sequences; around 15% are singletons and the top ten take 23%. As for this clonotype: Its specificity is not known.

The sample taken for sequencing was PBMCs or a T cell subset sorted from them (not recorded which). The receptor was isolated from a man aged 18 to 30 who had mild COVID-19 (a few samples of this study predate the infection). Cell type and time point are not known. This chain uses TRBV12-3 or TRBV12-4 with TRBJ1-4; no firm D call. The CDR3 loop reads CASSPRWEKLFF. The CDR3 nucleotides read TGTGCCAGCAGTCCCAGGTGGGAAAAACTGTTTTTT.